The 2 T cell receptor beta chains listed next were all sequenced from one sample in a study of Graves' ophthalmopathy and Graves' hyperthyroidism. The authors amplified TCR beta CDR3 regions from RNA transcripts. HTBI primers were employed in first-round RT-PCR, then a second-round multiplex PCR followed. TCRdb used MiXCR to reprocess the multiplex PCR reads, holding one entry per CDR3 protein. The sample yields about 740,000 distinct CDR3 sequences, around 40% seen once. Source material: peripheral blood. The receptors were sampled from an adult man with Graves' ophthalmopathy.

This clonotype was detected only a few times. The CDR3 DNA is TGTGCCTGGAGCTCTGGGGCCAACGTCCTGACTTTC. Its translation: CAWSSGANVLTF. The chain employs TRBV30 and TRBJ2-6, with D unclear. Germline V lookup: CDR1 GTSNPN, CDR2 SVGIG (reference sequence). This CDR3 has 12 amino acids. Trimming took 3 bases from V and 0 from J, leaving 0 bases between them.

The table lists this clonotype with many counts. The CDR3 loop reads CSVGQGGGSEKLFF. CDR3 coding DNA: TGCAGCGTTGGCCAGGGGGGAGGAAGTGAAAAACTGTTTTTT. V usage is TRBV29-1 and J usage is TRBJ1-4, with 7 bases aligning to TRBD1. Germline V gives CDR1 SQVTM, CDR2 ANQGSEA. V lost 4 bases, J lost 7 bases, and 9 bases stayed unmatched. The CDR3 is made up of 14 amino acids.